This is a list of T cell receptor beta chains from one sample in a study of early T cells in non-severe SARS-CoV-2 infection. TCRdb analysed the 5' RACE reads with MiXCR anew, one entry per CDR3 protein. The top ten clones hold around 3.9% of a sample with approximately 65,000 distinct CDR3 sequences, around 14% of them seen once. Sequenced material: whole blood. These receptors were collected from an adult who was a healthcare worker with PCR-confirmed SARS-CoV-2 infection or an uninfected control (not recorded which). Each CDR3 is given with its conserved first and last residue. Fields, in order: V gene, clone size, D gene, J gene, CDR3 protein, CDR3 DNA. The D gene is left open where the match is weak. Size is stated for part of the rows, as once, few or many counts, or as a class when the clone is expanded.

TRBV2,few,NA,TRBJ2-5,CASSLDQETQYF,TGTGCCAGCAGTCTCGATCAAGAGACCCAGTACTTC
TRBV5-1,few,NA,TRBJ2-3,CASSFQDTQYF,TGCGCCAGCAGCTTTCAAGATACGCAGTATTTT
TRBV6-5,few,NA,TRBJ1-1,CASNRGQPNTEAFF,TGTGCCAGCAACAGAGGACAGCCCAACACTGAAGCTTTCTTT
TRBV3-1,few,TRBD1,TRBJ2-3,CASSLDRAPDTQYF,TGTGCCAGCAGCTTGGACAGGGCCCCAGATACGCAGTATTTT
TRBV9,many,TRBD2,TRBJ2-5,CASSSPGGLAALETQYF,TGTGCCAGCAGCTCCCCCGGAGGGCTAGCGGCCCTCGAGACCCAGTACTTC
TRBV4-3,NA,TRBD1,TRBJ2-1,CASSQEDRSSYNEQFF,TGCGCCAGCAGCCAAGAGGACAGGAGCTCCTACAATGAGCAGTTCTTC
TRBV6-2/TRBV6-3,NA,NA,TRBJ2-3,CTSSYEGRDTQYF,TGTACCAGCAGTTACGAGGGGCGAGATACGCAGTATTTT
TRBV29-1,few,NA,TRBJ2-1,CSVSPGGEEDRYNEQFF,TGCAGCGTTTCCCCCGGCGGGGAGGAGGATCGCTACAATGAGCAGTTCTTC
TRBV12-3/TRBV12-4,many,NA,TRBJ1-1,CASSLGGYSEAFF,TGTGCCAGCAGTTTAGGGGGTTACTCTGAAGCTTTCTTT
TRBV29-1,few,NA,TRBJ1-2,CSAEGHGYTF,TGCAGCGCCGAAGGTCATGGCTACACCTTC
TRBV29-1,NA,NA,TRBJ2-7,CSVEEGYEQYF,TGCAGCGTTGAAGAAGGGTACGAGCAGTACTTC
TRBV6-1,NA,NA,TRBJ2-7,CASTVNYEQYF,TGTGCCAGCACCGTAAACTACGAGCAGTACTTC
TRBV9,NA,NA,TRBJ1-1,CASSVSTGRETEAFF,TGTGCCAGCAGCGTTTCCACAGGGAGGGAGACTGAAGCTTTCTTT
TRBV20-1,few,NA,TRBJ2-1,CSPLDYDEQFF,TGCAGCCCCCTGGATTACGATGAGCAGTTCTTC
TRBV7-8,few,TRBD1,TRBJ1-2,CASSPDRALANYGYTF,TGTGCCAGCAGCCCGGACAGGGCCCTAGCTAACTATGGCTACACCTTC
TRBV7-2,many,NA,TRBJ2-7,CASSIDGAREQYF,TGTGCCAGCAGCATCGACGGGGCGAGGGAGCAGTACTTC
TRBV2,few,TRBD2,TRBJ2-1,CASSDGTSGFYNEQFF,TGTGCCAGCAGTGACGGGACTAGCGGATTCTACAATGAGCAGTTCTTC
TRBV7-8,many,NA,TRBJ2-7,CASSLGSGLYEQYF,TGTGCCAGCAGCTTAGGTTCGGGGTTGTACGAGCAGTACTTC
TRBV6-5,many,TRBD1,TRBJ1-2,CASSYSGGRYGYTF,TGTGCCAGCAGTTATTCAGGGGGCAGGTATGGCTACACCTTC
TRBV7-2,NA,TRBD2,TRBJ2-1,CASSLRLAGYNEQFF,TGTGCCAGCAGCTTGCGACTAGCGGGGTACAATGAGCAGTTCTTC
TRBV5-1,few,NA,TRBJ2-1,CASSFARGEYNEQFF,TGCGCCAGCAGCTTTGCCAGGGGGGAGTACAATGAGCAGTTCTTC
TRBV5-1,many,NA,TRBJ2-7,CASSFRGPSSYEQYF,TGCGCCAGCAGCTTCCGCGGTCCGAGCTCCTACGAGCAGTACTTC
TRBV20-1,many,NA,TRBJ2-5,CSATPRTLRETQYF,TGCAGTGCCACTCCCCGGACGCTGAGGGAGACCCAGTACTTC
TRBV19,many,TRBD1,TRBJ1-2,CASSEHTGERYGYTF,TGTGCCAGTAGTGAGCATACAGGGGAGCGCTATGGCTACACCTTC
TRBV19,many,TRBD1,TRBJ1-5,CASTLTGGRQPQHF,TGTGCCAGTACCCTGACAGGGGGCAGGCAGCCCCAGCATTTT
TRBV20-1,NA,NA,TRBJ1-1,CSAREGHTEAFF,TGCAGTGCTAGGGAGGGACACACTGAAGCTTTCTTT
TRBV4-1,few,NA,TRBJ1-4,CASSQEEGRAEKLFF,TGCGCCAGCAGCCAAGAAGAGGGGCGTGCTGAAAAACTGTTTTTT
TRBV2,few,TRBD1,TRBJ1-2,CASSTGTAGYTF,TGTGCCAGCTCGACCGGGACAGCCGGCTACACCTTC
TRBV2,medium-sized,TRBD2,TRBJ2-7,CATTSGATYEQYF,TGTGCCACCACTAGCGGGGCCACCTACGAGCAGTACTTC
TRBV12-3/TRBV12-4,few,NA,TRBJ2-2,CASSPLVIGELFF,TGTGCCAGCAGCCCCCTAGTTATCGGGGAGCTGTTTTTT
TRBV10-1,many,NA,TRBJ2-3,CASSSAGLDPSTDTQYF,TGCGCCAGCAGTTCTGCGGGACTTGATCCTAGCACAGATACGCAGTATTTT
TRBV10-2,many,TRBD1,TRBJ1-1,CASTPDRMNTEAFF,TGCGCCAGCACTCCGGACAGGATGAACACTGAAGCTTTCTTT
TRBV7-2,few,TRBD1,TRBJ1-5,CASSLTGTRGNQPQHF,TGTGCCAGCAGCTTGACAGGGACGAGGGGCAATCAGCCCCAGCATTTT
TRBV4-2,few,NA,TRBJ1-5,CASSGSRRQPQHF,TGTGCCAGCAGTGGAAGTAGAAGGCAGCCCCAGCATTTT
TRBV7-9,NA,TRBD1,TRBJ2-2,CASSSSDRENTGELFF,TGTGCCAGCAGCTCCTCAGACAGGGAGAACACCGGGGAGCTGTTTTTT